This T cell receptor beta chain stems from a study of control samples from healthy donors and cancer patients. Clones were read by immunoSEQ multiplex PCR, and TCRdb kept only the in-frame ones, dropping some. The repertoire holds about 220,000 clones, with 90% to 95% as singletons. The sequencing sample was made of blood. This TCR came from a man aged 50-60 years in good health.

The CDR3 reads CASRSQETQYF. The CDR3 region has the DNA TGTGCCAGCAGAAGCCAAGAGACCCAGTACTTC. This sequence joins TRBV6-5 and TRBJ2-5; D call uncertain. Trimming cost V 6 bases and J 1 base, with 3 bases left between them. The germline V gene has CDR1 MNHEY and CDR2 SVGAGI. The CDR3 length is 11 residues.